This entry lists 32 T cell receptor beta chains sequenced from one sample in a study of cytomegalovirus exposure and HLA in healthy donors listed by TCRdb under 2017. Libraries were built with the immunoSEQ multiplex PCR assay. A mixture of 60 forward primers for TCR Vbeta segments and 13 reverse primers for TCR Jbeta segments was used in the multiplex PCR. Not all clones reach the TCRdb copy of this immuneACCESS table, which keeps in-frame sequences only. Checked studies attribute under half of the gap to unresolved V genes and leave the rest unexplained. A total of 40,000 to 55,000 clones appear in this sample, over 70% of them only once. Clones ranked in the top ten supply roughly 8% of the sample. Sequencing was performed on PBMCs. These TCRs come from a man aged 25 to 40 in good health and CMV-seropositive.

The chain recombines TRBV5-1 with TRBJ1-2, with D unclear. The CDR3 runs to 16 residues. Germline V CDR1 and CDR2: SGHRS, YFSETQ. V gave up 4 bases and J gave up 0 bases, with 16 bases separating them. The CDR3 sequence is CASSPREGGTNYGYTF. The DNA for the CDR3 is TGCGCCAGCAGCCCTAGGGAGGGTGGGACTAACTATGGCTACACCTTC.

This chain uses TRBV2 with TRBJ1-1, with TRBD1 matching 8 bases. Trimming took 5 bases from V and 0 from J; bases not matched to a gene: 8. This CDR3 is built from 16 residues. Germline V lookup: CDR1 SNHLY, CDR2 FYNNEI. The CDR3 reads CASSTQGAGVNTEAFF. The CDR3, as DNA: TGTGCCAGCAGTACCCAGGGGGCGGGGGTGAACACTGAAGCTTTCTTT.

Relative to its sample, this clone is medium-sized. The rearrangement links TRBV5-6 to TRBJ1-2; 9 nucleotides align to TRBD1. With V trimmed by 0 bases and J by 3 bases, 12 bases remained unmatched. This CDR3 comprises 18 residues. CDR1 is SGHDT, CDR2 YYEEEE, per germline. The CDR3 DNA follows: TGTGCCAGCAGCTTGGACGCGGGACAGGGAAGATTGGACTATGGCTACACCTTC. This encodes CASSLDAGQGRLDYGYTF. The full variable domain, in which reference TRBV5-6 and TRBJ1-2 provide the parts outside the CDR3, is DAGVTQSPTHLIKTRGQQVTLRCSPKSGHDTVSWYQQALGQGPQFIFQYYEEEERQRGNFPDRFSGHQFPNYSSELNVNALLLGDSALYLCASSLDAGQGRLDYGYTFGSGTRLTVV.

V and J are TRBV18 and TRBJ1-1; 7 nucleotides line up with TRBD1. CDR3 length: 14 amino acids. Germline V gene data show CDR1 as KGHSH and CDR2 as LQKENI. V shed 5 bases and J 3 bases; nucleotides not matched to a gene: 6. The CDR3 protein is CASSRDRHHTEAFF. CDR3 in DNA: TGTGCCAGCTCAAGGGACAGACACCACACTGAAGCTTTCTTT.

Here the CDR3 reads CASSPGQAEETQYF. DNA of the CDR3: TGTGCCAGCAGTCCCGGACAGGCGGAAGAGACCCAGTACTTC. The V and J genes are TRBV6-6 and TRBJ2-5; 7 bases map to TRBD1. The length of the CDR3 is 14 residues. Germline V CDR1 and CDR2: MNHNY, SVGAGI (reference sequence). The junction had 6 bases not matched to a gene; V was cut back by 5 bases and J by 3 bases.

This clone showed up just a few times. The chain is built from TRBV5-6 and TRBJ2-7; TRBD1 matches 9 bases. The length of the CDR3 is 15 residues. Looked up from germline, CDR1 is SGHDT and CDR2 is YYEEEE. V dropped 10 bases and J dropped 5; count of bases not matched to a gene: 16. The CDR3 bases are TGTGCCGCAGCGTCAACCGGGACAGGGAACCACGAGCAGTACTTC. It encodes CAAASTGTGNHEQYF.

The chain uses TRBV10-1 and TRBJ2-4; D perhaps matches TRBD1 (5 bases). This CDR3 is built from 12 residues. CDR1 is WNHNN and CDR2 is SYGVQD in the germline V gene (reference sequence). V was pared by 4 bases and J by 7 bases, with 8 bases between. CDR3 DNA: TGCGCCAGCAGTGTCAGGGTGAACATTCAGTACTTC. Its protein is CASSVRVNIQYF.

V is TRBV27 and J is TRBJ2-5; D might be TRBD2 (7 bases). The CDR3 runs to 13 residues. Deletions cut 8 bases from V and 5 bases from J, with 15 bases between. Germline V gene data show CDR1 as MNHEY and CDR2 as SMNVEV (reference sequence). The CDR3 protein is CASGRGAGETQYF. As DNA, the CDR3 is TGTGCCAGCGGACGGGGGGCCGGGGAGACCCAGTACTTC.

This clone occurred a few times. The chain is built from TRBV7-8 and TRBJ1-1; TRBD1 aligns across 7 bases. The CDR3 is 14 residues long. From germline, CDR1 is SGHVS and CDR2 FQNEAQ. The J segment lost 2 bases and the V segment lost 5 bases, leaving 5 bases of the junction unmatched. The CDR3 protein is CASSPRQGNTEAFF. In nucleotides, the CDR3 is TGTGCCAGCAGCCCCCGACAGGGAAACACTGAAGCTTTCTTT.

The J gene is TRBJ1-4, the V gene TRBV19; no clear D. The CDR3 totals 18 residues. Germline lookup yields CDR1 LNHDA and CDR2 SQIVND (reference sequence). With 0 bases removed from V and 9 bases from J, the gap between germline ends came to 23 bases. For the CDR3, the DNA is TGTGCCAGTAGTATAGAAAACACAGCCCAGGATGTTTGGAAAAAACTGTTTTTT. Translating it yields CASSIENTAQDVWKKLFF. The full variable domain, in which reference TRBV19 and TRBJ1-4 provide the parts outside the CDR3, is DGGITQSPKYLFRKEGQNVTLSCEQNLNHDAMYWYRQDPGQGLRLIYYSQIVNDFQKGDIAEGYSVSREKKESFPLTVTSAQKNPTAFYLCASSIENTAQDVWKKLFFGSGTQLSVL.

V gene TRBV9 combines with J gene TRBJ2-3, with 7 positions matching TRBD1. V was clipped by 4 bases and J by 13 bases; unmatched bases: 12. The CDR3 contains 13 residues. Germline lookup yields CDR1 SGDLS and CDR2 YYNGEE. CDR3 sequence reads: CASSQPGQPPEYF. Here the CDR3 DNA reads TGTGCCAGCAGCCAACCGGGACAGCCCCCGGAGTATTTT.

The chain recombines TRBV18 with TRBJ1-1; 8 bases are a match to TRBD1. The germline gives CDR1 KGHSH, CDR2 LQKENI. Trimming took 6 bases from V and 4 from J; bases not matched to a gene: 10. This CDR3 region has 15 residues. The CDR3 is CASSPVNRGGTEAFF. The CDR3 nucleotides are TGTGCCAGCTCCCCAGTAAACAGGGGGGGCACTGAAGCTTTCTTT.

The chain employs TRBV6-5 and TRBJ1-3; 7 bases agree with TRBD1. The J segment lost 4 bases and the V segment lost 6 bases, leaving 9 bases of the junction unmatched. CDR3 length: 15 amino acids. From germline, CDR1 is MNHEY and CDR2 SVGAGI. The CDR3 loop reads CASRSGQRAGNTIYF. In nucleotides, the CDR3 is TGTGCCAGCAGATCGGGACAGAGGGCAGGAAACACCATATATTTT.

J is TRBJ1-2 and V is TRBV20-1; D is undetermined. The germline V gene encodes CDR1 DFQATT and CDR2 SNEGSKA (reference sequence). The CDR3 has 11 amino acids. Trimming shortened V by 3 bases and J by 6 bases, and 8 bases separated the two germline ends. The CDR3 is CSARQSDGYTF. Written as DNA, the CDR3 is TGCAGTGCTAGGCAGAGCGATGGCTACACCTTC.

V gene TRBV5-1 combines with J gene TRBJ2-7, with 7 bases that match TRBD1. The CDR3 covers 15 residues. The germline CDR1 and CDR2 sequences are SGHRS and YFSETQ. Germline trimming cut 4 bases from V and 4 bases from J; bases unmatched to any gene: 11. Written as DNA, the CDR3 is TGCGCCAGCAGCCCAGCCCCGGGACAGAGGTACGAGCAGTACTTC. It yields the protein CASSPAPGQRYEQYF.

The chain couples TRBV7-9 to TRBJ2-7, with D unclear. Germline V gene data show CDR1 as SEHNR and CDR2 as FQNEAQ (reference sequence). This CDR3 region has 12 residues. V was clipped by 5 bases and J by 3 bases, with 8 bases between them. The chain's CDR3 is CASSKQSYEQYF. The CDR3 nucleotides are TGTGCCAGCAGCAAGCAAAGCTACGAGCAGTACTTC. The variable domain in full, completed from reference TRBV7-9 and TRBJ2-7, reads DTGVSQNPRHKITKRGQNVTFRCDPISEHNRLYWYRQTLGQGPEFLTYFQNEAQLEKSRLLSDRFSAERPKGSFSTLEIQRTEQGDSAMYLCASSKQSYEQYFGPGTRLTVT.

CDR3 in amino acids: CASLRATNEKLFF. The DNA for the CDR3 is TGTGCCAGCCTCAGGGCAACTAATGAAAAACTGTTTTTT. V gene TRBV21-1 combines with J gene TRBJ1-4; the table gives TRBD1 as D, unverified against the DNA. TRBV21-1 represents a pseudogene. There are 13 residues in the CDR3.

The chain joins TRBV28 to TRBJ1-5; 8 bases are shared with TRBD1. Looked up from germline, CDR1 is MDHEN and CDR2 is SYDVKM. This CDR3 has 14 amino acids. V lost 6 bases to trimming and J lost 3 bases; unmatched junction nucleotides: 4. The CDR3 DNA reads as TGTGCCAGCAGCCGGACAGGGAACAATCAGCCCCAGCATTTT. Protein: CASSRTGNNQPQHF.

The V gene is TRBV7-9, the J gene TRBJ1-4; 12 bases agree with TRBD1. Germline V gene sequence: CDR1 SEHNR, CDR2 FQNEAQ (reference sequence). Unmatched junction bases numbered 4, after V lost 4 bases and J lost 7 bases. This CDR3 region has 15 residues. The CDR3 here is CASSSGTGGSEKLFF. DNA of the CDR3: TGTGCCAGCAGCTCAGGGACAGGGGGCTCTGAAAAACTGTTTTTT.

V usage is TRBV6-5 and J usage is TRBJ1-3; TRBD1 is a possible D gene (5 bases). Per the germline V gene, CDR1 is MNHEY and CDR2 is SVGAGI. The CDR3 runs to 15 residues. V lost 0 bases and J 2 bases, leaving 8 bases between the germline ends. The CDR3 loop reads CASSYSSRAGNTIYF. CDR3 sequence (DNA): TGTGCCAGCAGTTACTCGAGCAGGGCTGGAAACACCATATATTTT.

The CDR3 region has the DNA TGTGCCAGCGAAGGTCCTAAACAGACCAAAAACATTCAGTACTTC. Its translation is CASEGPKQTKNIQYF. V usage is TRBV6-4 and J usage is TRBJ2-4; D remains ambiguous. The V gene's germline CDR1 is MRHNA and CDR2 SNTAGT. This CDR3 region has 15 residues. The V and J ends lost 8 bases and 2 bases respectively, with 16 bases between them.

The chain joins TRBV19 to TRBJ2-7; D may be TRBD2 (7 bases). The V and J ends lost 5 bases and 3 bases respectively, with 23 bases between them. The CDR3 consists of 17 residues. Germline V gene lookup returns CDR1 LNHDA and CDR2 SQIVND (reference sequence). This CDR3 is CASSEGGVTGTNYEQYF. The CDR3 nucleotides read TGTGCCAGTAGTGAGGGGGGGGTAACAGGAACCAACTACGAGCAGTACTTC.

The CDR3 reads CASSDFPSGPYNEQFF. CDR3 nucleotides: TGTGCCAGCAGTGATTTTCCTAGCGGGCCTTACAATGAGCAGTTCTTC. This sequence joins TRBV6-4 and TRBJ2-1; 8 bases line up with TRBD2. CDR3 length: 16 residues. With 3 bases clipped from V and 4 bases from J, the junction kept 8 bases outside the gene matches. Per germline, CDR1 MRHNA and CDR2 SNTAGT.

J is TRBJ2-2 and V is TRBV9, with D perhaps TRBD1 (5 bases). The ends were cut back, 3 bases at V and 8 bases at J, with 23 bases in the middle. The CDR3 sequence is 17 residues long. The V gene's germline CDR1 is SGDLS and CDR2 YYNGEE. CDR3 amino acids: CASSGGRTSDGLGELFF. The CDR3 coding sequence is TGTGCCAGCAGCGGGGGTAGGACAAGCGATGGTTTGGGGGAGCTGTTTTTT.

V is TRBV19 and J is TRBJ2-5, with TRBD1 identical over 9 bases. J gave up 4 bases and V 5 bases, and 5 bases lay outside the gene matches. Germline CDR1 LNHDA, CDR2 SQIVND (reference sequence). This CDR3 is 14 amino acids long. This chain's CDR3 is CASSARQGGETQYF. In DNA, the CDR3 is TGTGCCAGTAGTGCCCGACAGGGGGGAGAGACCCAGTACTTC.

This chain connects TRBV5-6 to TRBJ2-2; TRBD2 matches 13 bases. Germline V gene sequence: CDR1 SGHDT, CDR2 YYEEEE. This CDR3 has 18 residues. J was trimmed by 0 bases and V by 4 bases; bases with no gene match: 6. CDR3 DNA sequence: TGTGCCAGCAGCAGGCCGGGACTAGCGGGAACGAACACCGGGGAGCTGTTTTTT. This gives the protein CASSRPGLAGTNTGELFF.

The chain joins TRBV14 to TRBJ1-3, with a tentative D call TRBD1 (6 bases). The V and J ends lost 4 bases and 0 bases respectively, with 13 bases between them. Germline CDR1 and CDR2: SGHDN and FVKESK. The CDR3 contains 16 residues. This CDR3 reads CASSRDTPYSGNTIYF. In DNA form, the CDR3 reads TGTGCCAGCAGCCGGGACACACCTTACTCTGGAAACACCATATATTTT. Supplemented by reference TRBV14 and TRBJ1-3, the full variable domain reads EAGVTQFPSHSVIEKGQTVTLRCDPISGHDNLYWYRRVMGKEIKFLLHFVKESKQDESGMPNNRFLAERTGGTYSTLKVQPAELEDSGVYFCASSRDTPYSGNTIYFGEGSWLTVV.

CDR3 sequence: CAWSRQGGSEQYF. As DNA, the CDR3 is TGTGCCTGGTCCCGACAGGGCGGCTCCGAGCAGTACTTC. The V and J genes are TRBV30 and TRBJ2-7, with TRBD1 matching 7 bases. CDR1 is GTSNPN, CDR2 SVGIG, per germline (reference sequence). The trim removed 5 bases at V and 6 bases at J, leaving 10 bases unmatched. This CDR3 is 13 amino acids long.

This sequence joins TRBV11-2 and TRBJ2-5; 11 bases align to TRBD2. The CDR3 runs 15 residues. V lost 4 bases, J lost 2 bases, and 3 bases stayed unmatched. The germline V gene has CDR1 SGHAT and CDR2 FQNNGV. CDR3 sequence reads: CASSSGTSGQETQYF. The CDR3 bases are TGTGCCAGCAGCTCCGGGACTAGCGGACAAGAGACCCAGTACTTC.

This clone was counted once. This rearrangement joins TRBV25-1 to TRBJ2-5; 8 nucleotides align to TRBD2. Germline V gene lookup returns CDR1 MGHDK and CDR2 SYGVNS. The CDR3 is 14 amino acids. The V segment lost 4 bases and the J segment 2 bases; nucleotides outside the gene matches: 3. Written as DNA, the CDR3 is TGTGCCAGCAGTGGAGTAGCGGGGCAAGAGACCCAGTACTTC. Translated: CASSGVAGQETQYF. Looking up the rest from reference TRBV25-1 and TRBJ2-5 gives the full variable domain: EADIYQTPRYLVIGTGKKITLECSQTMGHDKMYWYQQDPGMELHLIHYSYGVNSTEKGDLSSESTVSRIRTEHFPLTLESARPSHTSQYLCASSGVAGQETQYFGPGTRLLVL.

This clone was seen once. J is TRBJ2-5 and V is TRBV20-1; 7 bases align to TRBD1. The DNA end is a closer match to TRBJ2-7, so the J assignment may be wrong. The CDR3 is made up of 11 amino acids. Looked up from germline, CDR1 is DFQATT and CDR2 is SNEGSKA (reference sequence). In DNA form, the CDR3 reads TGCAGTGCCGCAACAGGGGACGAGCAGTACTTC. This translates into CSAATGDEQYF.

The chain couples TRBV6-1 to TRBJ1-2, with D perhaps TRBD1 (6 bases). The V end lost 6 bases, the J end lost 4 bases, and 15 bases lay between the germline ends. This CDR3 is 14 amino acids long. CDR1 is MNHNS and CDR2 is SASEGT in the germline V gene. This chain's CDR3 is CASRYDRSLYGYTF. The DNA of the CDR3 is TGTGCCAGCAGATACGACAGGAGCCTCTATGGCTACACCTTC.